Each of the 2 T cell receptor beta chains below was sequenced from the same sample in a study of blood T cell repertoires in COVID-19 (dated by TCRdb to 2019 to 2021). The library was built by means of the immunoSEQ multiplex PCR assay. Entries here come from immuneACCESS through TCRdb and include only in-frame sequences with V and J called. Some clones fail to appear in such tables; in the studies checked, an unresolved V gene covers under half of the shortfall, and the cause of the remainder is unknown. Within this sample are some 240,000 clones, with 80% to 90% of them counted one time only. Clones ranked in the top ten supply 3.5% to 5% of the sample. Sequencing was carried out using peripheral blood. The source is a woman in her 40s who had recovered from COVID-19.

The rearrangement uses TRBV28 and TRBJ1-2; the D is unclear. Germline lookup yields CDR1 MDHEN and CDR2 SYDVKM. The V end lost 6 bases, the J end lost 2 bases, and 22 bases lay between the germline ends. The CDR3 is 17 residues long. CDR3 residues: CASSRLLLETTNYGYTF. The CDR3, as DNA: TGTGCCAGCAGCCGCCTCCTTCTTGAGACAACCAACTATGGCTACACCTTC.

The rearrangement uses TRBV6-5 and TRBJ1-5; no reliable D call. V shed 2 bases and J shed 0 bases, with 11 bases lying between them. CDR1 and CDR2 (germline): MNHEY, SVGAGI. The length of the CDR3 is 16 residues. CDR3 in DNA: TGTGCCAGCAGTTACCGGGGTTTGGATAGCAATCAGCCCCAGCATTTT. It codes for CASSYRGLDSNQPQHF.